The 13 T cell receptor beta chains listed next were all sequenced from one sample in a study of blood T cell repertoires in COVID-19. Method: immunoSEQ multiplex PCR; TCRdb's copy keeps in-frame clones and lacks some. Among over 100,000 clones, approximately 84% were seen once, and the ten largest hold 26%. The source material was peripheral blood. These receptors came from a man aged 55 to 70 with acute or convalescent COVID-19.

V is TRBV6-1 and J is TRBJ2-3; perhaps TRBD2 as D (5 bases). V lost 3 bases and J lost 3, with 13 bases in between. The CDR3 sequence is 15 residues long. Germline V gene sequence: CDR1 MNHNS, CDR2 SASEGT. The CDR3 here is CASSELAILTDTQYF. The CDR3 DNA follows: TGTGCCAGCAGTGAGCTAGCCATACTAACAGATACGCAGTATTTT.

The sample holds a few counts of this clone. This sequence joins TRBV5-1 and TRBJ2-3, with D possibly being TRBD1 (5 bases). Trimming removed 4 bases from V and 5 bases from J, with 14 bases in between. Germline V lookup: CDR1 SGHRS, CDR2 YFSETQ. This CDR3 contains 14 residues. CDR3 sequence (DNA): TGCGCCAGCAGCACTCAAGCGCAGGGAGATACGCAGTATTTT. Protein sequence: CASSTQAQGDTQYF. Full variable domain (outside the CDR3, taken from reference TRBV5-1 and TRBJ2-3): KAGVTQTPRYLIKTRGQQVTLSCSPISGHRSVSWYQQTPGQGLQFLFEYFSETQRNKGNFPGRFSGRQFSNSRSEMNVSTLELGDSALYLCASSTQAQGDTQYFGPGTRLTVL.

The gene calls are TRBV28 and TRBJ2-7; D may be TRBD2 (6 bases). The CDR3 loop spans 16 amino acids. From germline, CDR1 is MDHEN and CDR2 SYDVKM. V lost 6 bases and J 4 bases, leaving 22 bases between the germline ends. CDR3 region: CASSTPVAGRNYEQYF. CDR3 sequence (DNA): TGTGCCAGCAGCACCCCCGTGGCGGGACGTAATTACGAGCAGTACTTC.

The chain uses TRBV4-1 and TRBJ2-7; D unresolved. Germline V gives CDR1 MGHRA, CDR2 YSYEKL. Between the trimmed V and J ends, which lost 0 bases and 2 bases, there was a span of 11 bases. The CDR3 totals 15 residues. In nucleotides, the CDR3 is TGCGCCAGCAGCCAAGAGACTTGGCCCCCCTACGAGCAGTACTTC. This encodes CASSQETWPPYEQYF.

This clone was detected only once. The V call is TRBV6-6, the J call TRBJ1-1; 10 nucleotides align to TRBD1. The V gene's germline CDR1 is MNHNY and CDR2 SVGAGI (reference sequence). The junction had 5 bases not matched to a gene; V was cut back by 6 bases and J by 10 bases. The CDR3 sequence is 12 residues long. The CDR3 is CASSAGQGGAFF. CDR3 bases: TGTGCCAGCAGCGCAGGACAGGGGGGAGCTTTCTTT.

This chain connects TRBV9 to TRBJ1-4; D not resolved. The V and J ends lost 0 bases and 8 bases respectively, with 11 bases between them. This CDR3 has 14 amino acids. CDR1 and CDR2 from the germline V gene are SGDLS and YYNGEE. The CDR3 DNA sequence: TGTGCCAGCAGCGTAGGGGGAGGTTACGAAAAACTGTTTTTT. Protein: CASSVGGGYEKLFF.

The chain couples TRBV7-6 to TRBJ2-1; TRBD2 agrees at 16 bases. The CDR3 is made up of 17 amino acids. V shed 6 bases and J 7 bases; nucleotides not matched to a gene: 9. Germline V lookup: CDR1 SGHVS, CDR2 FNYEAQ. This CDR3 is CASRGGTSGRAQNEQFF. The CDR3 DNA is TGTGCCAGCAGGGGAGGGACTAGCGGGAGGGCCCAGAATGAGCAGTTCTTC.

V gene TRBV12-3 or TRBV12-4 combines with J gene TRBJ1-1; tentative D call: TRBD1 (6 bases). V shed 5 bases and J shed 4 bases, with 11 bases lying between them. This CDR3 region has 13 residues. As DNA, the CDR3 is TGTGCCAGCAGTAAACAGGGTGGCACTGAAGCTTTCTTT. It is translated as CASSKQGGTEAFF.

The rearrangement links TRBV2 to TRBJ2-1; D possibly corresponds to TRBD2 (6 bases). This CDR3 comprises 16 residues. CDR1 is SNHLY and CDR2 is FYNNEI in the germline V gene. The V gene lost 3 bases and the J gene lost 0 bases, with 12 bases spanning the gap. The CDR3, as DNA: TGTGCCAGCAGTGAGTCGACTAGAGGCTCCTACAATGAGCAGTTCTTC. Its protein product is CASSESTRGSYNEQFF.

The table lists this clone with a few counts. This rearrangement joins TRBV15 to TRBJ1-6; D call uncertain. Germline V gives CDR1 LNHNV, CDR2 YYDKDF (reference sequence). The CDR3 spans 15 residues. Trimming took off 5 bases at V and 9 bases at J, with 17 bases between the two ends. The CDR3 loop reads CATSLIGVGFSPLHF. CDR3 bases: TGTGCCACCAGCTTGATCGGAGTCGGCTTTTCACCCCTCCACTTT.

The gene calls are TRBV25-1 and TRBJ1-2; D possibly corresponds to TRBD1 (6 bases). The CDR3 totals 15 residues. Between the trimmed V and J ends, which lost 4 bases and 2 bases, there was a span of 14 bases. Per germline, CDR1 MGHDK and CDR2 SYGVNS. CDR3 amino acids: CASSGGDTGNYGYTF. Here the CDR3 DNA reads TGTGCCAGCAGTGGTGGGGATACAGGGAACTATGGCTACACCTTC.

The chain's CDR3 is CASSIIGAANTEAFF. The CDR3, as DNA: TGTGCCAGTAGTATAATAGGGGCGGCGAACACTGAAGCTTTCTTT. V usage is TRBV19 and J usage is TRBJ1-1; the D gene is possibly TRBD1 (5 bases). Germline loops: CDR1 LNHDA, CDR2 SQIVND (reference sequence). With 2 bases removed from V and 1 base from J, the gap between germline ends came to 11 bases. The CDR3 is 15 amino acids.

The chain uses TRBV4-3 and TRBJ2-7; 10 bases fit TRBD2. CDR3 length equals 16 residues. Germline V lookup: CDR1 LGHNA, CDR2 YSLEER. V trimming: 0 bases; J trimming: 4 bases; junction bases outside the gene matches: 6. The CDR3 DNA reads as TGCGCCAGCAGCCAAGAGGAGGCTAGCGGGGGTTACGAGCAGTACGTC. Translated: CASSQEEASGGYEQYV.